This T cell receptor beta chain was identified during a study of blood T cell repertoires in COVID-19 (dated by TCRdb to 2018 to 2021). Regarding the research as a whole: Samples covering the acute and convalescent phases of COVID-19 were provided by collaborators in the United States, Italy and Spain. The dataset comprised deeply sampled blood TCRbeta repertoires from subjects exposed to, actively infected with, or recovered from COVID-19. Where available, HLA class I and class II types were obtained from metadata supplied by the sample provider rather than from assay-based typing. Sample metadata almost always included a de-identified subject ID, COVID-19 status, age in years and sex. The samples were drawn from the first 160 participants of the ongoing ImmuneRACE study and from over a thousand subjects provided by 6 global collaborators. The repertoires were released in a freely available public database meant as a resource for research on the immune response to SARS-CoV-2. The material from the prospective study consisted of cDNA or gDNA derived from T cells, B-cell-depleted T cells, or PBMCs.

General findings and caveats noted by the study authors: The amount of clinical and demographic metadata varied by source and participant and was provided uncurated.

The immunoSEQ Assay, a bias-controlled multiplex PCR, was used to amplify TCRbeta CDR3 regions from genomic DNA. Per the authors' processing: The number of nucleated cells in each sample was estimated from the amplification of reference gene primers within the assay. To quantify the absolute abundance of each unique TCRbeta CDR3 rearrangement, sequence reads were collapsed and filtered. For each sample, productive Simpson clonality was calculated by taking the square root of Simpson's diversity index across productive rearrangements. The clones in this table, taken by TCRdb from immuneACCESS, are in-frame only. Not every clone is retained; where verified, under half of the shortfall comes from an unresolved V gene, and the cause of the rest is unknown. Clone size and the V and J calls come from that table; the DNA yielded D and trimming. Recorded for this sample are around 280,000 clones; around nine tenths of them occurred a single time. The ten largest clones capture about 11% of the sample.

Details on this clone: Its binding antigen is unknown. No much larger clone exists at a distance of one base, and base qualities are not known.

At one collaborating source in Seattle, patients were enrolled during active infection and were followed longitudinally through the course of disease. Each collaborating institution followed its own protocols to collect whole blood in K2EDTA tubes. Collaborator samples were shipped for TCRbeta analysis as frozen whole blood, isolated PBMCs, or DNA extracted from either sample type. The germline V gene supplies CDR1 MNHEY and CDR2 SVGAGI. V loses 6 bases, J loses 2 bases, and the germline ends lie 5 bases apart. Taken from cysteine to phenylalanine, the CDR3 has 13 residues. Only the CDR3 part of the read is kept: 39 bases, read in frame from the first base.

The sample comprised peripheral blood. The V and J segments used are TRBV6-5 and TRBJ1-6, with the D gene too uncertain to name. This clonotype originated in a woman younger than 45 with COVID-19, enrolled during active disease. The nucleotide sequence reads TGTGCCAGCAGCAGCGCCTATAATTCACCCCTCCACTTT. Its amino acids are CASSSAYNSPLHF.